This T cell receptor (beta chain) was profiled in a study of T-cell reconstitution after alpha-beta-depleted transplantation in children. The authors prepared the TCRbeta library with unique molecular identifiers. TCRdb used MiXCR to reprocess the PCR reads, holding one entry per CDR3 protein. The data contain nearly 400,000 distinct CDR3 sequences, 20% of them singletons. J gave up 6 bases and V 3 bases, and 7 bases lay outside the gene matches. The length of the CDR3 is 15 residues. The germline CDR1 and CDR2 sequences are SGHRS and YFSETQ. The chain links TRBV5-1 to TRBJ2-1; 9 nucleotides match TRBD2. The clonotype was recovered from a human donor who donated a stem cell graft to a child with acute myeloid leukemia. This sample comprised PBMCs from the stem cell graft donor, obtained from the stem cell graft. CDR3 nucleotides: TGCGCCAGCAGCTCGGGACTAGCCGAGCGCAATGAGCAGTTCTTC. This encodes CASSSGLAERNEQFF.